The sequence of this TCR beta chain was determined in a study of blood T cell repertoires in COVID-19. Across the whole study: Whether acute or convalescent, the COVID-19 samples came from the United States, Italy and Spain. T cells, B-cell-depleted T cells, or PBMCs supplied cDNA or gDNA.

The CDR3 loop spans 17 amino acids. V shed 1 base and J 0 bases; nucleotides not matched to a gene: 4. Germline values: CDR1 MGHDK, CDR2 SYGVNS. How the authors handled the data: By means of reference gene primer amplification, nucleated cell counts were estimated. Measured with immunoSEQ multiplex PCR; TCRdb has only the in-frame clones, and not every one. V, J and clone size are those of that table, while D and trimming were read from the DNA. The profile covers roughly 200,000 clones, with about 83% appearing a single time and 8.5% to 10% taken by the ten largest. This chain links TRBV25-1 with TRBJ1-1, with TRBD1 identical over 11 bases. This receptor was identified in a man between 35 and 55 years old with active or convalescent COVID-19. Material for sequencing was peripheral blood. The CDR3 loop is CASSEWTGGFMNTEAFF. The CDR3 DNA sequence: TGTGCCAGCAGTGAATGGACAGGGGGCTTTATGAACACTGAAGCTTTCTTT.